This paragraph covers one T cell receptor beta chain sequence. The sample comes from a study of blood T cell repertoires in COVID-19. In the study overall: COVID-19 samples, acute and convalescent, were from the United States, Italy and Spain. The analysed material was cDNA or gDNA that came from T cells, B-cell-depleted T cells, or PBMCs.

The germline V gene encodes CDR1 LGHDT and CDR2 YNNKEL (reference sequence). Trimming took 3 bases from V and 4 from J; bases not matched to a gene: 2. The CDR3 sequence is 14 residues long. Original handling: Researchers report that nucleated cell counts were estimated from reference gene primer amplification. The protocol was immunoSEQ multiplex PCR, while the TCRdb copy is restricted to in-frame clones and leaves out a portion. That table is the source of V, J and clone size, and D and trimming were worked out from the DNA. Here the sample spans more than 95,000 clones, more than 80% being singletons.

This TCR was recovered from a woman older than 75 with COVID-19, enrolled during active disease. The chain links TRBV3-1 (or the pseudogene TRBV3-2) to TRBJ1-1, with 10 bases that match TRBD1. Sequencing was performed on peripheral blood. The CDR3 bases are TGTGCCAGCAGCCAGGGGACAGGGGCCACTGAAGCTTTCTTT. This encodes CASSQGTGATEAFF.